The present T cell receptor (beta chain) was sequenced within a study of OX40 agonist ivuxolimab in advanced cancers. On the study more broadly: Patients took ivuxolimab, an agonistic anti-OX40 (CD134) antibody. Ivuxolimab was delivered to patients intravenously every 2 weeks at doses spanning 0.01 to 10 mg/kg.

Germline lookup yields CDR1 SNHLY and CDR2 FYNNEI. V was trimmed by 4 bases and J by 5 bases, leaving 15 bases between them. The CDR3 is made up of 14 amino acids. This table comes from immunoSEQ multiplex PCR, and its TCRdb copy is limited to in-frame clones, with some not included. This sample has around 95,000 clones; around 90% occur once, and the top ten carry more than 0.15%. This chain links TRBV2 with TRBJ2-7, with a tentative D call TRBD1 (6 bases). The sequence came from an adult with an advanced solid tumor such as melanoma, head and neck, liver or kidney cancer. This material consisted of CD4+ or CD8+ T cells sorted from blood, taken in a trial of the OX40 agonist ivuxolimab. CDR3 sequence reads: CASSVGSRQDEQYF. CDR3 nucleotides: TGTGCCAGCAGTGTTGGGAGCCGACAGGACGAGCAGTACTTC.